These 32 T cell receptor beta chains were all obtained from the same sample, sequenced in a study of OX40 agonist ivuxolimab in advanced cancers. Using immunoSEQ multiplex PCR, the repertoire was profiled, and TCRdb retains in-frame clones only, with some absent. The sample records 80,000 to 100,000 clones, under 95% being singletons. The sequenced sample was CD4+ or CD8+ T cells sorted from blood, obtained in a trial of the OX40 agonist ivuxolimab. These receptors were obtained from an adult with an advanced solid tumor such as melanoma, head and neck, liver or kidney cancer.

This chain uses TRBV5-8 with TRBJ1-2; weak D call: TRBD1 (5 bases). Between the trimmed V and J ends, which lost 0 bases and 4 bases, there was a span of 13 bases. The CDR3 sequence is 15 residues long. Looked up from germline, CDR1 is SGHTS and CDR2 is YDEGEE. The CDR3 is CASSLEARVAYGYTF. The CDR3 bases are TGTGCCAGCAGCTTGGAGGCCAGGGTCGCCTATGGCTACACCTTC.

Only one count was recorded for this clone. V usage is TRBV5-4 and J usage is TRBJ1-5; possibly TRBD1 for D (6 bases). This CDR3 is 15 amino acids long. Per the germline V gene, CDR1 is SGHNT and CDR2 is YYREEE (reference sequence). Trimming shortened V by 4 bases and J by 2 bases, and 13 bases separated the two germline ends. The CDR3 loop is CASSEKGGGNQPQHF. The CDR3 DNA reads TGTGCCAGCAGCGAAAAGGGGGGTGGCAATCAGCCCCAGCATTTT.

V is TRBV5-1 and J is TRBJ1-4; 9 bases align to TRBD1. The CDR3 spans 15 residues. Germline assignment: CDR1 SGHRS and CDR2 YFSETQ. Losses at the gene ends were 1 base for V and 6 bases for J; bases not matched to a gene: 4. The CDR3 reads CASSLSDRGDEKLFF. DNA for the CDR3: TGCGCCAGCAGCTTGTCGGACAGGGGAGATGAAAAACTGTTTTTT.

The CDR3 loop reads CASSFRVNAGELFF. The CDR3 DNA follows: TGTGCCAGTAGTTTCAGGGTTAACGCCGGGGAGCTGTTTTTT. This chain links TRBV19 with TRBJ2-2; tentative D call: TRBD1 (5 bases). This CDR3 contains 14 residues. The germline V gene has CDR1 LNHDA and CDR2 SQIVND (reference sequence). Trimming removed 5 bases from V and 6 bases from J, with 13 bases in between.

As DNA, the CDR3 is TGTGCCAGCAGTCGAGGACAGGGGGCTTTGGGAGGCTACACCTTC. It encodes CASSRGQGALGGYTF. V and J are TRBV6-5 and TRBJ1-2, with 11 bases that match TRBD1. The CDR3 is made up of 15 amino acids. Per the germline V gene, CDR1 is MNHEY and CDR2 is SVGAGI. With V trimmed by 5 bases and J by 8 bases, 10 bases remained unmatched.

V is TRBV7-2 and J is TRBJ2-7, with 8 positions matching TRBD2. Germline CDR1 and CDR2: SGHTA and FQGNSA. This CDR3 comprises 15 residues. V was clipped by 4 bases and J by 6 bases; unmatched bases: 11. CDR3 nucleotide sequence: TGTGCCAGCAGCTCGTGGGCGGGGGGCATTCTCGAGCAGTACTTC. It specifies CASSSWAGGILEQYF.

The chain joins TRBV19 to TRBJ1-5; tentative D call: TRBD1 (5 bases). The CDR3 is made up of 16 amino acids. V shed 3 bases and J shed 5 bases, with 17 bases lying between them. The germline gives CDR1 LNHDA, CDR2 SQIVND (reference sequence). The CDR3 DNA reads TGTGCCAGTAGTATTACGGCCGCGACAGTTGATCAGCCCCAGCATTTT. Translated: CASSITAATVDQPQHF.

J is TRBJ1-2 and V is TRBV11-3; maybe TRBD1 (5 bases). The length of the CDR3 is 15 residues. Trimming shortened V by 8 bases and J by 2 bases, and 18 bases separated the two germline ends. Germline assignment: CDR1 SGHNT and CDR2 YENEEA. This CDR3 reads CASSQSAGRNYGYTF. CDR3 bases: TGTGCCAGCTCCCAATCCGCAGGGCGAAACTATGGCTACACCTTC.

The rearrangement joins TRBV19 to TRBJ1-5, with a tentative D call TRBD1 (5 bases). The CDR3 totals 15 residues. V was shortened by 3 bases and J by 4 bases, with 13 bases between the two germline ends. Germline V gives CDR1 LNHDA, CDR2 SQIVND (reference sequence). The CDR3 sequence: CASSIGVWGNQPQHF. DNA of the CDR3: TGTGCCAGTAGTATTGGCGTTTGGGGGAATCAGCCCCAGCATTTT. Looking up the rest from reference TRBV19 and TRBJ1-5 gives the full variable domain: DGGITQSPKYLFRKEGQNVTLSCEQNLNHDAMYWYRQDPGQGLRLIYYSQIVNDFQKGDIAEGYSVSREKKESFPLTVTSAQKNPTAFYLCASSIGVWGNQPQHFGDGTRLSIL.

The V call is TRBV18, the J call TRBJ2-2; the match to TRBD1 covers 8 bases. Trimming at V came to 6 bases and at J to 7 bases, leaving 16 bases not matched to a gene. The CDR3 is 17 amino acids. Germline V gene sequence: CDR1 KGHSH, CDR2 LQKENI. CDR3 coding DNA: TGTGCCAGCTCGTCAATGCAGGGGGCTGGAGATGTCGGGGAGCTGTTTTTT. Its translation: CASSSMQGAGDVGELFF.

The J gene is TRBJ2-1, the V gene TRBV7-8; 8 bases are shared with TRBD2. After removal of 4 bases from V and 7 bases from J, the junction contained 6 bases not matched to a gene. CDR3 length equals 14 residues. The germline V gene encodes CDR1 SGHVS and CDR2 FQNEAQ. In nucleotides, the CDR3 is TGTGCCAGCAGCTATGGCGGGGGGCCGAATGAGCAGTTCTTC. Translated: CASSYGGGPNEQFF.

This clone was found once. This chain joins TRBV9 and TRBJ1-4, with a possible D match to TRBD1 (5 bases). Trimming took 4 bases from V and 2 from J, leaving 9 bases between them. This CDR3 has 14 residues. CDR1 and CDR2 from the germline V gene are SGDLS and YYNGEE. This CDR3 reads CASSSGDTNEKLFF. The CDR3 DNA reads TGTGCCAGCAGCTCCGGGGACACTAATGAAAAACTGTTTTTT.

This clone has just one count. The chain combines TRBV27 with TRBJ2-5; D possibly corresponds to TRBD1 (6 bases). V was trimmed by 0 bases and J by 2 bases, leaving 13 bases between them. This CDR3 is built from 16 residues. CDR1 MNHEY and CDR2 SMNVEV come from the germline V gene (reference sequence). The CDR3: CASSLSGQIGQETQYF. CDR3 nucleotides: TGTGCCAGCAGTTTATCTGGACAGATAGGTCAAGAGACCCAGTACTTC.

The chain links TRBV4-1 to TRBJ1-4; D possibly corresponds to TRBD1 (6 bases). The CDR3 spans 16 residues. Germline V gene sequence: CDR1 MGHRA, CDR2 YSYEKL. V was shortened by 2 bases and J by 5 bases, with 15 bases between the two germline ends. The CDR3 loop reads CASSQPIQGWNEKLFF. In nucleotides, the CDR3 is TGCGCCAGCAGCCAACCCATACAGGGTTGGAATGAAAAACTGTTTTTT.

J is TRBJ1-2 and V is TRBV27; 7 nucleotides align to TRBD1. The V and J ends lost 2 bases and 6 bases, in that order; junction bases with no gene match: 6. This CDR3 is 14 amino acids long. CDR1 and CDR2 from the germline V gene are MNHEY and SMNVEV (reference sequence). In nucleotides, the CDR3 is TGTGCCAGCAGTTTAGGCAGGGGGTCGGATGGCTACACCTTC. As protein: CASSLGRGSDGYTF.

The rearrangement links TRBV19 to TRBJ1-5; D gene uncertain. V was pared by 3 bases and J by 2 bases, with 14 bases between. There are 16 residues in the CDR3. The germline gives CDR1 LNHDA, CDR2 SQIVND (reference sequence). CDR3 amino acids: CASSILTSAGNQPQHF. In nucleotides, the CDR3 is TGTGCCAGTAGTATCCTTACCTCGGCCGGCAATCAGCCCCAGCATTTT.

The chain employs TRBV11-1 and TRBJ2-6; D call uncertain. Germline CDR1 and CDR2: SGHAT and FQDESV (reference sequence). V was clipped by 5 bases and J by 4 bases, with 12 bases between them. The CDR3 totals 15 residues. The CDR3 DNA sequence: TGTGCCAGCAGCCGATCCCGATCGGGGGCCAACGTCCTGACTTTC. It translates to CASSRSRSGANVLTF.

This clone was picked up one time. V and J are TRBV5-1 and TRBJ1-1; D remains unclear. The length of the CDR3 is 15 residues. The V end lost 0 bases, the J end lost 0 bases, and 9 bases lay between the germline ends. CDR1 is SGHRS and CDR2 is YFSETQ in the germline V gene. The CDR3 loop reads CASSLAPGLNTEAFF. The CDR3 bases are TGCGCCAGCAGCTTGGCCCCCGGATTGAACACTGAAGCTTTCTTT.

The rearrangement links TRBV28 to TRBJ1-6; 7 nucleotides agree with TRBD1. The CDR3 is 14 residues long. V shed 5 bases and J 9 bases; nucleotides not matched to a gene: 7. In germline, CDR1 is MDHEN, CDR2 SYDVKM. CDR3 region: CASSQRDSFSPLHF. The CDR3 coding sequence is TGTGCCAGCAGTCAACGGGACAGTTTTTCACCCCTCCACTTT.

The chain recombines TRBV2 with TRBJ2-3, with 11 bases matching TRBD1. V lost 7 bases to trimming and J lost 4 bases; unmatched junction nucleotides: 7. CDR1 SNHLY and CDR2 FYNNEI come from the germline V gene. The CDR3 is 15 residues long. CDR3 DNA: TGTGCCAGCACAGCCCGGACAGGGGGCGCAGATACGCAGTATTTT. Protein sequence: CASTARTGGADTQYF.

This chain links TRBV12-5 with TRBJ1-5, with 8 bases matching TRBD1. Trimming removed 1 base from V and 6 bases from J; junction bases left unmatched: 8. CDR3 length: 16 amino acids. CDR1 is LGHNT, CDR2 FRNRAP, per germline. CDR3 coding DNA: TGTGCTAGTGGTTTGGATACAGGGGGAGGAGGTCAGCCCCAGCATTTT. Translating it yields CASGLDTGGGGQPQHF.

The rearrangement uses TRBV11-2 and TRBJ2-7, with a possible D match to TRBD2 (5 bases). V lost 2 bases to trimming and J lost 3 bases, with 14 bases between them. Germline values: CDR1 SGHAT, CDR2 FQNNGV. The CDR3 totals 15 residues. CDR3 loop: CASSLLSTGDYEQYF. The CDR3 coding sequence is TGTGCCAGCAGCTTATTGTCTACCGGGGACTACGAGCAGTACTTC. The full variable domain, with the rest looked up from reference TRBV11-2 and TRBJ2-7, is EAGVAQSPRYKIIEKRQSVAFWCNPISGHATLYWYQQILGQGPKLLIQFQNNGVVDDSQLPKDRFSAERLKGVDSTLKIQPAKLEDSAVYLCASSLLSTGDYEQYFGPGTRLTVT.

The chain recombines TRBV30 with TRBJ2-7; D remains unclear. The CDR3 extends over 12 amino acids. Germline V gene data show CDR1 as GTSNPN and CDR2 as SVGIG (reference sequence). Deletions cut 0 bases from V and 4 bases from J, with 7 bases between. The CDR3 loop reads CAWSVLGYEQYF. DNA of the CDR3: TGTGCCTGGAGTGTTTTGGGGTACGAGCAGTACTTC. The variable domain in full, with the rest retrieved from reference TRBV30 and TRBJ2-7, is SQTIHQWPATLVQPVGSPLSLECTVEGTSNPNLYWYRQAAGRGLQLLFYSVGIGQISSEVPQNLSASRPQDRQFILSSKKLLLSDSGFYLCAWSVLGYEQYFGPGTRLTVT.

This clone is a singleton in its sample. The V and J genes are TRBV28 and TRBJ2-7, with D perhaps TRBD1 or TRBD2 (5 bases each). This CDR3 has 14 residues. CDR1 MDHEN and CDR2 SYDVKM come from the germline V gene. Trimming removed 5 bases from V and 9 bases from J, with 20 bases in between. Here the CDR3 DNA reads TGTGCCAGCAGTGGGAGAGTAGGGGCGCTTTTGCAGTACTTC. Its translation is CASSGRVGALLQYF.

V usage is TRBV7-2 and J usage is TRBJ2-7; D is undetermined. The CDR3 is 13 residues long. CDR1 is SGHTA and CDR2 is FQGNSA in the germline V gene. V gave up 1 base and J gave up 4 bases, with 8 bases separating them. The CDR3 region is CASSLERTYEQYF. CDR3 coding DNA: TGTGCCAGCAGCTTAGAGCGAACATACGAGCAGTACTTC. The full variable domain, rest sourced from reference TRBV7-2 and TRBJ2-7, is GAGVSQSPSNKVTEKGKDVELRCDPISGHTALYWYRQSLGQGLEFLIYFQGNSAPDKSGLPSDRFSAERTGGSVSTLTIQRTQQEDSAVYLCASSLERTYEQYFGPGTRLTVT.

The chain has TRBV5-4 and TRBJ2-3; 9 bases agree with TRBD1. The CDR3 runs 14 residues. Germline CDR1 and CDR2: SGHNT and YYREEE (reference sequence). V lost 5 bases to trimming and J lost 2 bases; unmatched junction nucleotides: 3. CDR3 protein: CASRGTGFTDTQYF. The CDR3, as DNA: TGTGCCAGCAGGGGGACAGGGTTCACAGATACGCAGTATTTT. The variable domain in full, with the rest retrieved from reference TRBV5-4 and TRBJ2-3, is ETGVTQSPTHLIKTRGQQVTLRCSSQSGHNTVSWYQQALGQGPQFIFQYYREEENGRGNFPPRFSGLQFPNYSSELNVNALELDDSALYLCASRGTGFTDTQYFGPGTRLTVL.

The V and J genes are TRBV7-6 and TRBJ2-1; the match to TRBD1 covers 11 bases. The CDR3 spans 17 residues. V shed 5 bases and J 1 base; nucleotides not matched to a gene: 7. Germline V gives CDR1 SGHVS, CDR2 FNYEAQ. CDR3 coding DNA: TGTGCCAGCAGCCCGGGACAGGGGGTTAAATCCTACAATGAGCAGTTCTTC. It specifies CASSPGQGVKSYNEQFF.

This clone was seen a single time. The rearrangement links TRBV11-2 to TRBJ2-2; 10 nucleotides align to TRBD2. The CDR3 covers 18 residues. V was clipped by 1 base and J by 4 bases; unmatched bases: 9. Germline V gene lookup returns CDR1 SGHAT and CDR2 FQNNGV. The CDR3 region has the DNA TGTGCCAGCAGCTTAGTAGGAGCGGGAGGGCCAGGCACCGGGGAGCTGTTTTTT. Residues: CASSLVGAGGPGTGELFF.

The V call is TRBV6-5, the J call TRBJ1-1, with a weak D call TRBD1 (5 bases). Trimming left V 7 bases short and J 1 base short, with 7 bases between. The germline V gene has CDR1 MNHEY and CDR2 SVGAGI. The CDR3 length is 12 residues. As DNA, the CDR3 is TGTGCCAGCACTGACAGGAACACTGAAGCTTTCTTT. Amino acids: CASTDRNTEAFF.

This clone appeared a single time. The V and J genes are TRBV9 and TRBJ2-7; 13 bases fit TRBD2. Germline V CDR1 and CDR2: SGDLS, YYNGEE. Trimming removed 0 bases from V and 6 bases from J; junction bases left unmatched: 6. The CDR3 spans 16 residues. CDR3 DNA: TGTGCCAGCAGCGTAGGCCCAGGACTAGCGGGAGTCGAGCAGTACTTC. Amino acid sequence: CASSVGPGLAGVEQYF.

The genes are TRBV7-9 and TRBJ2-5; TRBD2 agrees at 7 bases. Germline values: CDR1 SEHNR, CDR2 FQNEAQ (reference sequence). The CDR3 has 14 amino acids. Trimming took 2 bases from V and 3 from J; bases not matched to a gene: 3. CDR3: CASSLWGGEETQYF. The CDR3 coding sequence is TGTGCCAGCAGCTTATGGGGGGGGGAAGAGACCCAGTACTTC.

The chain combines TRBV6-4 with TRBJ2-3; no definite D call. Germline CDR1 MRHNA, CDR2 SNTAGT. This CDR3 has 13 amino acids. Trimming removed 3 bases at V and 4 bases at J, with 8 bases between. The CDR3 loop is CASSETHPDTQYF. In DNA, the CDR3 is TGTGCCAGCAGTGAAACTCACCCAGATACGCAGTATTTT.